These 6 T cell receptor beta chains were sequenced from one sample in a study of beta chain features in type 1 diabetes. No antigen has been assigned to these receptors. Sequencing targeted expressed TCRB transcripts, as all isolated RNA had been reverse transcribed. Here immunoSEQ multiplex PCR was the method, and the copy in TCRdb shows in-frame clones only, minus some. The data show over 650,000 clones, over 12% seen once. Study-wide results and limits: A moderate, significant TCRB CDR3 shortening appeared in type 1 diabetes across four CD4+ subsets.

The sequenced sample consisted of naive CD4+ T cells from blood. The receptors come from a man between 18 and 35 years old with type 1 diabetes.

The chain joins TRBV30 to TRBJ1-1; D possibly corresponds to TRBD1 (5 bases). From germline, CDR1 is GTSNPN and CDR2 SVGIG (reference sequence). The CDR3 loop spans 14 amino acids. V was clipped by 3 bases and J by 1 base, with 12 bases between them. DNA of the CDR3: TGTGCCTGGAGCTTGGGACTTCCGAACACTGAAGCTTTCTTT. Translation gives CAWSLGLPNTEAFF.

V usage is TRBV20-1 and J usage is TRBJ2-3; D ambiguous. The length of the CDR3 is 10 residues. CDR1 is DFQATT and CDR2 is SNEGSKA in the germline V gene (reference sequence). Between the trimmed V and J ends, which lost 5 bases and 8 bases, there was a span of 8 bases. The CDR3 region is CSAFMGTQYF. The CDR3 DNA is TGCAGTGCTTTCATGGGTACGCAGTATTTT.

This clone was found a few times. The chain employs TRBV28 and TRBJ1-2, with TRBD1 as a possible D gene (6 bases). The CDR3 is made up of 12 amino acids. Germline CDR1 and CDR2: MDHEN and SYDVKM. V lost 6 bases and J 7 bases, leaving 12 bases between the germline ends. For the CDR3, the DNA is TGTGCCAGCAGCCAGGGGTACTCTGGCTACACCTTC. This encodes CASSQGYSGYTF.

This clone occurred a few times. The V call is TRBV5-4, the J call TRBJ2-7, with 7 bases lining up with TRBD2. V was clipped by 4 bases and J by 4 bases; unmatched bases: 11. This CDR3 has 15 residues. Germline CDR1 and CDR2: SGHNT and YYREEE (reference sequence). The CDR3 is CASSPAGRDHYEQYF. CDR3 bases: TGTGCCAGCAGCCCGGCGGGGAGGGACCATTACGAGCAGTACTTC.

The CDR3 loop reads CASSELGYEQFF. The CDR3 DNA is TGTGCCAGCAGTGAATTAGGATATGAGCAGTTCTTC. This chain connects TRBV25-1 to TRBJ2-1; no firm D call. Trimming removed 1 base from V and 8 bases from J, with 6 bases in between. Germline CDR1 reads MGHDK; CDR2 reads SYGVNS. This CDR3 contains 12 residues.

J is TRBJ2-1 and V is TRBV5-6; 8 bases align to TRBD2. J gave up 0 bases and V 4 bases, and 6 bases lay outside the gene matches. The CDR3 sequence is 16 residues long. CDR1 and CDR2 (germline): SGHDT, YYEEEE. The DNA for the CDR3 is TGTGCCAGCAGCGGAATACTAGCGGCCTCCTACAATGAGCAGTTCTTC. This encodes CASSGILAASYNEQFF.